Below, 17 T cell receptor beta chains from the same sample are listed, as sequenced in a study of shared clonotypes between healthy human individuals. The data were produced by immunoSEQ multiplex PCR, yet TCRdb's version contains in-frame clones alone and is incomplete. The table records roughly 1,800,000 clones, roughly 95% of them present only once. CD45RO-negative, CCR7-selected cells formed the naive CD8 fraction, which excluded terminally differentiated effector memory CD45RA+ cells. The specimen was naive CD8+ T cells sorted from blood. These TCRs come from a man younger than 35 in good health.

This chain uses TRBV19 with TRBJ2-1, with 9 bases aligning to TRBD2. Losses at the gene ends were 6 bases for V and 5 bases for J; bases not matched to a gene: 8. The CDR3 consists of 15 residues. CDR1 and CDR2 from the germline V gene are LNHDA and SQIVND (reference sequence). In DNA, the CDR3 is TGTGCCAGTAGCCTGGTTAGCGGGGGCCACAATGAGCAGTTCTTC. Protein product: CASSLVSGGHNEQFF.

This clone was recorded once. Additional DNA sequences in this sample encode the identical CDR3. The chain combines TRBV13 with TRBJ1-2; D is unresolved. With 0 bases removed from V and 4 bases from J, the gap between germline ends came to 3 bases. The CDR3 has 12 residues. CDR1 and CDR2 (germline): PRHDT, FYEKMQ (reference sequence). In DNA form, the CDR3 reads TGTGCCAGCAGCTTAGGGGGCTATGGCTACACCTTC. Its translation is CASSLGGYGYTF.

A word on this clone: This specimen includes other DNA sequences encoding the same CDR3. V and J are TRBV9 and TRBJ1-3; D is ambiguous. The germline gives CDR1 SGDLS, CDR2 YYNGEE. The length of the CDR3 is 15 residues. V was clipped by 0 bases and J by 4 bases, with 11 bases between them. The CDR3 protein is CASSVASGSGNTIYF. The CDR3, as DNA: TGTGCCAGCAGCGTAGCTAGCGGGTCCGGAAACACCATATATTTT.

The chain employs TRBV7-8 and TRBJ2-1; 12 bases line up with TRBD2. Germline V gene data show CDR1 as SGHVS and CDR2 as FQNEAQ. CDR3 length: 17 residues. V trimming: 4 bases; J trimming: 5 bases; junction bases outside the gene matches: 9. The CDR3 DNA follows: TGTGCCAGCAGCTCGAACCTAGCGGGAGGGCCTCACAATGAGCAGTTCTTC. Protein sequence: CASSSNLAGGPHNEQFF.

About this clone: Other nucleotide sequences from this sample produce the same CDR3. CDR3 in DNA: TGTGCCAGCAGTCTAACCGGGACCCTCTACGAGCAGTACTTC. Protein product: CASSLTGTLYEQYF. The rearrangement uses TRBV6-1 and TRBJ2-7; D could derive from TRBD1 or TRBD2 (5 bases each). Between the trimmed V and J ends, which lost 5 bases and 3 bases, there was a span of 14 bases. The CDR3 consists of 14 residues. Germline V gene sequence: CDR1 MNHNS, CDR2 SASEGT.

CDR3 loop: CASSEPNTGELFF. The CDR3 DNA reads as TGTGCCAGCAGTGAGCCGAACACCGGGGAGCTGTTTTTT. The chain couples TRBV6-1 to TRBJ2-2; D is ambiguous. There are 13 residues in the CDR3. The germline V gene encodes CDR1 MNHNS and CDR2 SASEGT. Trimming removed 3 bases from V and 0 bases from J, with 2 bases in between.

The chain recombines TRBV4-3 with TRBJ2-2; TRBD1 might be the D (5 bases). Germline CDR1 and CDR2: LGHNA and YSLEER. The V end was cut by 4 bases, the J end by 3 bases, with 12 bases between. The CDR3 covers 15 residues. CDR3 coding DNA: TGCGCCAGCAGCCGCTGGTTAGGGGACACCGGGGAGCTGTTTTTT. It encodes CASSRWLGDTGELFF.

The chain is built from TRBV5-5 and TRBJ2-7; 11 bases line up with TRBD2. Germline V CDR1 and CDR2: SGHKS, YYEKEE (reference sequence). The CDR3 contains 15 residues. Trimming removed 3 bases from V and 5 bases from J; junction bases left unmatched: 7. The CDR3 spells CASSSGTSGPHEQYF. The CDR3, as DNA: TGTGCCAGCAGCTCCGGGACTAGCGGCCCCCACGAGCAGTACTTC.

The chain has TRBV6-5 and TRBJ1-1; D call uncertain. The V end lost 5 bases, the J end lost 3 bases, and 13 bases lay between the germline ends. The CDR3 is 14 amino acids. Germline V gene data show CDR1 as MNHEY and CDR2 as SVGAGI. CDR3 DNA: TGTGCCAGCAGTCCCGACACCTATTACACTGAAGCTTTCTTT. Its protein product is CASSPDTYYTEAFF.

This chain uses TRBV18 with TRBJ2-3; 9 nucleotides align to TRBD1. In germline, CDR1 is KGHSH, CDR2 LQKENI. With 6 bases clipped from V and 1 base from J, the junction kept 11 bases outside the gene matches. The length of the CDR3 is 17 residues. CDR3 amino acids: CASSQKTGGPGTDTQYF. The CDR3 DNA follows: TGTGCCAGCTCCCAAAAAACAGGGGGCCCGGGCACAGATACGCAGTATTTT.

The chain employs TRBV11-3 and TRBJ2-3; D remains unclear. Deletions cut 8 bases from V and 4 bases from J, with 16 bases between. The germline CDR1 and CDR2 sequences are SGHNT and YENEEA. This CDR3 has 14 amino acids. CDR3 in amino acids: CASRPPRRADTQYF. The CDR3 coding sequence is TGTGCCAGCCGCCCTCCTCGGCGCGCAGATACGCAGTATTTT. The whole variable domain, remainder taken from reference TRBV11-3 and TRBJ2-3, is EAGVVQSPRYKIIEKKQPVAFWCNPISGHNTLYWYLQNLGQGPELLIRYENEEAVDDSQLPKDRFSAERLKGVDSTLKIQPAELGDSAVYLCASRPPRRADTQYFGPGTRLTVL.

CDR3 in DNA: TGTGCCAGCAGCGGGGGGGACGGGAACACTGAAGCTTTCTTT. It yields the protein CASSGGDGNTEAFF. The V call is TRBV5-4, the J call TRBJ1-1, with D possibly TRBD1 on 5 matching bases. The CDR3 runs 14 residues. From germline, CDR1 is SGHNT and CDR2 YYREEE (reference sequence). V lost 4 bases and J 1 base, leaving 11 bases between the germline ends.

The V call is TRBV7-6, the J call TRBJ2-7, with 7 bases fitting TRBD2. The CDR3 consists of 15 residues. Trimming at V came to 2 bases and at J to 0 bases, leaving 4 bases not matched to a gene. The germline gives CDR1 SGHVS, CDR2 FNYEAQ. CDR3 coding DNA: TGTGCCAGCAGCTTAAATAGCGGGTACTCCTACGAGCAGTACTTC. Protein: CASSLNSGYSYEQYF.

The chain recombines TRBV5-1 with TRBJ2-1; 9 bases fit TRBD1. There are 15 residues in the CDR3. Germline CDR1 is SGHRS and CDR2 is YFSETQ. J gave up 1 base and V 3 bases, and 2 bases lay outside the gene matches. CDR3 coding DNA: TGCGCCAGCAGCTATGGGACAGGGTCCTACAATGAGCAGTTCTTC. Residues: CASSYGTGSYNEQFF. The full variable domain, with the rest looked up from reference TRBV5-1 and TRBJ2-1, is KAGVTQTPRYLIKTRGQQVTLSCSPISGHRSVSWYQQTPGQGLQFLFEYFSETQRNKGNFPGRFSGRQFSNSRSEMNVSTLELGDSALYLCASSYGTGSYNEQFFGPGTRLTVL.

The chain couples TRBV6-1 to TRBJ2-3; D ambiguous. This CDR3 spans 13 amino acids. Germline assignment: CDR1 MNHNS and CDR2 SASEGT. Trimming removed 3 bases at V and 6 bases at J, with 10 bases between. CDR3 bases: TGTGCCAGCAGTGAGAACAGCGTGGATACGCAGTATTTT. Its protein product is CASSENSVDTQYF.

J is TRBJ2-1 and V is TRBV5-1; D unclear. V was cut by 0 bases and J by 8 bases, with 9 bases left in between. The CDR3 covers 13 residues. Germline V CDR1 and CDR2: SGHRS, YFSETQ. Here the CDR3 reads CASSLGGFHEQFF. Written as DNA, the CDR3 is TGCGCCAGCAGCTTGGGTGGGTTCCATGAGCAGTTCTTC. The full variable domain, with the rest looked up from reference TRBV5-1 and TRBJ2-1, is KAGVTQTPRYLIKTRGQQVTLSCSPISGHRSVSWYQQTPGQGLQFLFEYFSETQRNKGNFPGRFSGRQFSNSRSEMNVSTLELGDSALYLCASSLGGFHEQFFGPGTRLTVL.

A word on this clone: The sample holds other DNA sequences that translate to the same CDR3. V gene TRBV27 combines with J gene TRBJ1-1, with TRBD1 matching over 7 bases. Germline loops: CDR1 MNHEY, CDR2 SMNVEV (reference sequence). The CDR3 sequence is 15 residues long. J gave up 5 bases and V 0 bases, and 6 bases lay outside the gene matches. This CDR3 reads CASSLSEGAVTEAFF. DNA for the CDR3: TGTGCCAGCAGTTTATCGGAGGGGGCTGTAACTGAAGCTTTCTTT.